Sequencing of this T cell receptor (beta chain) was carried out in a study of blood T cell repertoires in COVID-19. Cohort 3 donors counted as recovered after two negative PCRs, clearance, or resolved symptoms. Method: immunoSEQ multiplex PCR; TCRdb's copy keeps in-frame clones and lacks some. Among around 270,000 clones listed, over 75% were seen once. The sequence came from a woman in her 30s who had recovered from COVID-19. The source material was PBMCs or T cells enriched from blood (not recorded which).

This CDR3 reads CAISESAGGGYGYTF. Written as DNA, the CDR3 is TGTGCCATCAGTGAGTCGGCAGGGGGCGGCTATGGCTACACCTTC. The chain is built from TRBV10-3 and TRBJ1-2; TRBD1 matches 8 bases. From germline, CDR1 is ENHRY and CDR2 SYGVKD. The CDR3 loop spans 15 amino acids. After removal of 0 bases from V and 4 bases from J, the junction contained 4 bases not matched to a gene.